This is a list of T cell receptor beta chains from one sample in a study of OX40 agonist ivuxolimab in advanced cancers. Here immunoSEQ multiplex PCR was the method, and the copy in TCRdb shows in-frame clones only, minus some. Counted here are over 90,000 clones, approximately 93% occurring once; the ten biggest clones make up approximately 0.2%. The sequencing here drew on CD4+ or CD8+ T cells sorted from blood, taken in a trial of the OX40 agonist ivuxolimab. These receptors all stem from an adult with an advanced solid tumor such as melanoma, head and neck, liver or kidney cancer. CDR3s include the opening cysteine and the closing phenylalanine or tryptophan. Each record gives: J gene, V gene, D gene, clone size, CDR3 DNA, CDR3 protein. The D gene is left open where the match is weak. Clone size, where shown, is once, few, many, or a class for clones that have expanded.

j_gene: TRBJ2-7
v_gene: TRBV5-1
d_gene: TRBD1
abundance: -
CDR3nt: TGCGCCAGCAGCTTGGCAGGGACAGGGCCCTACGAGCAGTACTTC
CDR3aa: CASSLAGTGPYEQYF

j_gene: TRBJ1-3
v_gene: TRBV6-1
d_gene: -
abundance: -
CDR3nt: TGTGCCAGCAGTGGTTCGGGACACTCCTCTGGAAACACCATATATTTT
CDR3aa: CASSGSGHSSGNTIYF

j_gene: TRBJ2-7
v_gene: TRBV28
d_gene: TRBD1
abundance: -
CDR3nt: TGTGCCAGCAGTCCATGGGACAGGGGGCCCAACGAGCAGTACTTC
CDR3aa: CASSPWDRGPNEQYF

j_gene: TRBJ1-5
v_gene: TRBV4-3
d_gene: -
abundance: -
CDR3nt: TGCGCCAGCAGCCTCAGTTGGAATCAGCCCCAGCATTTT
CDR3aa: CASSLSWNQPQHF

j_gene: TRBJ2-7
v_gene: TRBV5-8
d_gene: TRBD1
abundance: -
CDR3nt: TGTGCCAGCAGCATCCGGGACAGAATCGACGAGCAGTACTTC
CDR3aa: CASSIRDRIDEQYF

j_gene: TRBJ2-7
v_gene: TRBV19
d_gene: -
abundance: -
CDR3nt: TGTGCCAGTAGTATCGCCTGGTCCGGAGTATTGGAGTCCTACGAGCAGTACTTC
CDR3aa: CASSIAWSGVLESYEQYF

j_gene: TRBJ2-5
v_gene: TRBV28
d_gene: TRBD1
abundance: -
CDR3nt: TGTGCCAGCAGGACAGGGGGAAAAGAGACCCAGTACTTC
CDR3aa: CASRTGGKETQYF

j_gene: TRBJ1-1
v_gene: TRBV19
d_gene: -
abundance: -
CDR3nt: TGTGCCAGTAGTATTGGTCAAGCCGGGAACACTGAAGCTTTCTTT
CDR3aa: CASSIGQAGNTEAFF

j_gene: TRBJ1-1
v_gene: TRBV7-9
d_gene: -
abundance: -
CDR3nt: TGTGCCAGCAGCATCCATCAGGGAGTAGGTGAAGCTTTCTTT
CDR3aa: CASSIHQGVGEAFF

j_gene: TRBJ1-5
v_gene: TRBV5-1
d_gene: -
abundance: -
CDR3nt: TGCGCCAGCAGCTTGAGGGGGGATAGCAATCAGCCCCAGCATTTT
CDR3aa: CASSLRGDSNQPQHF

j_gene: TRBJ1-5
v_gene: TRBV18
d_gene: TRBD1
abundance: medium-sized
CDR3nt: TGTGCCAGCTCTCTCACAGGGGGCGATCAGCCCCAGCATTTT
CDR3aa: CASSLTGGDQPQHF

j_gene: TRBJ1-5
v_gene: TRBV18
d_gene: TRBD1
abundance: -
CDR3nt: TGTGCCAGCTCACCACCCAGGGGGCGGGGGTATCAGCCCCAGCATTTT
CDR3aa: CASSPPRGRGYQPQHF

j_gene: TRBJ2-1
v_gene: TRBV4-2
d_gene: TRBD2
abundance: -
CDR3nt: TGTGCCAGCAGCCAAGGGCTAGCGGCCTACAATGAGCAGTTCTTC
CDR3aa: CASSQGLAAYNEQFF

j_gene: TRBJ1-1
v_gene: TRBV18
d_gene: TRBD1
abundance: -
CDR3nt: TGTGCCAGCTCACCTGCCCCAGGGACAGTATTTGAAGCTTTCTTT
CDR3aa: CASSPAPGTVFEAFF

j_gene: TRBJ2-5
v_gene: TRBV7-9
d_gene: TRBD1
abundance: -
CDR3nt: TGTGCCAGCAGCCCTAGACAGGGGGCCGCGGAGACCCAGTACTTC
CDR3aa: CASSPRQGAAETQYF

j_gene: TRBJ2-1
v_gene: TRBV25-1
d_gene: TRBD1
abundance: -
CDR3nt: TGTGCCAGCAGTGATCGAACAGGGGGCAATGAGCAGTTCTTC
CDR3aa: CASSDRTGGNEQFF

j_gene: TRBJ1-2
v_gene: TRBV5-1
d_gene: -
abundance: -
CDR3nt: TGCGCCAGCAGTTACGGACAGTTGGAGGGCTACACCTTC
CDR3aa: CASSYGQLEGYTF

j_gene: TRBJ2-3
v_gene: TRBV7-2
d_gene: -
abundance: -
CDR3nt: TGTGCCAGCAGCCCCACCTGGGACACTCGAGGAAATACGCAGTATTTT
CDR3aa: CASSPTWDTRGNTQYF

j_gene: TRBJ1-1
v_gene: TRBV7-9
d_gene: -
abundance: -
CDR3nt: TGTGCCAGCAGCTTTGGGACAACGAACACTGAAGCTTTCTTT
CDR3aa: CASSFGTTNTEAFF

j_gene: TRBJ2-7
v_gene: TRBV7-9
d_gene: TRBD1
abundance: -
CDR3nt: TGTGCCAGCAGCTCGATCGGGGACAGGGTGTACGAGCAGTACTTC
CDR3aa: CASSSIGDRVYEQYF

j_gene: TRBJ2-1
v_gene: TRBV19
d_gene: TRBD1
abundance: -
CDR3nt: TGTGCCAGTAGCCAGTATCCGGGACAGGGTCACAATGAGCAGTTCTTC
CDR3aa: CASSQYPGQGHNEQFF

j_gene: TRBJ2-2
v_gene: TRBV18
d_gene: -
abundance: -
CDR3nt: TGTGCCAGCTCACCTCGAGACGGATTCACCGGGGAGCTGTTTTTT
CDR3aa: CASSPRDGFTGELFF

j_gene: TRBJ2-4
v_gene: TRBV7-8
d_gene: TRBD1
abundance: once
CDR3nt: TGTGCCAGCAGCCCCAGACCGACAGGGGTTTACCAGTACTTC
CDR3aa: CASSPRPTGVYQYF

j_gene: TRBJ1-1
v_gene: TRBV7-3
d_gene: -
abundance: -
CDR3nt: TGTGCCAGCAGCTCCCAGGGAGGGACTGAAGCTTTCTTT
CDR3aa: CASSSQGGTEAFF

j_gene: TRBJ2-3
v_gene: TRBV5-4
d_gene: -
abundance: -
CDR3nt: TGTGCCAGCAGCCCCATACTCCGGGACCCAGGAGATACGCAGTATTTT
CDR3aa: CASSPILRDPGDTQYF

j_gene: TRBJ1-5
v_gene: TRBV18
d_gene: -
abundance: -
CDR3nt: TGTGCCAGCTCACCAAAACAGGGTAACAATCAGCCCCAGCATTTT
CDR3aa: CASSPKQGNNQPQHF

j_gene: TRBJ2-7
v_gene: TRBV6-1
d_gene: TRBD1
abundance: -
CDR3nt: TGTGCCAGCAACCGGGACAGGGGGCGCTACGAGCAGTACTTC
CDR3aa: CASNRDRGRYEQYF

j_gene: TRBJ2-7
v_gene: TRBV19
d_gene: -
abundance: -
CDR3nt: TGTGCCACTAGGGGAGGAGGGACCTACGAGCAGTACTTC
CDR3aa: CATRGGGTYEQYF

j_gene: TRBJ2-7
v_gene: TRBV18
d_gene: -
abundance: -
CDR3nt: TGTGCCAGCTCACCTGTTAGCGGAAGCTCCTACGAGCAGTACTTC
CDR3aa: CASSPVSGSSYEQYF

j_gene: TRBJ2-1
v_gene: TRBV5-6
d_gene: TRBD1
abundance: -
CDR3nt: TGTGCCAGCAGCTTTCCGGGACAGGCATACAATGAGCAGTTCTTC
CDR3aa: CASSFPGQAYNEQFF

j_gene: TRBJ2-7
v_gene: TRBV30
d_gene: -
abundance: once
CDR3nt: TGTGCCAGGGGACATATAAGGGGCGAGCAGTACTTC
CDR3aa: CARGHIRGEQYF

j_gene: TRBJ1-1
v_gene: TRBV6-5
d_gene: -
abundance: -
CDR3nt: TGTGCCAGCAGAGGGAACACTGAAGCTTTCTTT
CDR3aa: CASRGNTEAFF

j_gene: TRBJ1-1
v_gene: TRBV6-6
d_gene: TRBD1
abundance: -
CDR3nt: TGTGCCAGCAGTGGACAGGGAGGGGACACTGAAGCTTTCTTT
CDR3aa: CASSGQGGDTEAFF

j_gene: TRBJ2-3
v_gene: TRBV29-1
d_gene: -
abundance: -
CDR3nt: TGCAGCGTTGCCCCAGGGGCCCTATTCACAGATACGCAGTATTTT
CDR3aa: CSVAPGALFTDTQYF

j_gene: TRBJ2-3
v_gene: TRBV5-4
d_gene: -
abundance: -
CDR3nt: TGTGCCAGCAGCCCTCGCCCTCGACAGGACACTAGCACAGATACGCAGTATTTT
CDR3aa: CASSPRPRQDTSTDTQYF

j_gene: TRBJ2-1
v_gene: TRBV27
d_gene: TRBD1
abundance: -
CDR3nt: TGTGCCAGCCAAGAGGGACAGAGCTCCTACAATGAGCAGTTCTTC
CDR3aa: CASQEGQSSYNEQFF

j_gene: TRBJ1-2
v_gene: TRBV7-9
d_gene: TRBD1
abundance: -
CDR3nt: TGTGCCAGCAGCCGGGAGCCAGGGGGTGGCTACACCTTC
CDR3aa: CASSREPGGGYTF

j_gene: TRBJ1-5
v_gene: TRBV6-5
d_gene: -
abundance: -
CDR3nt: TGTGCCAGCAGCGCCTCACAGGAGTACAATCAGCCCCAGCATTTT
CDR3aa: CASSASQEYNQPQHF

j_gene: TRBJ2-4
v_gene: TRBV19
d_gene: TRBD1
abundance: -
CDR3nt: TGTGCCAGTACCGATCAGACAGGGACCAAAAACATTCAGTACTTC
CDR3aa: CASTDQTGTKNIQYF

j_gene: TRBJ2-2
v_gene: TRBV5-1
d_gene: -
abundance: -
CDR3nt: TGCGCCAGCAGCTTTGAGGGGTGGGCCGGGGAGCTGTTTTTT
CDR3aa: CASSFEGWAGELFF

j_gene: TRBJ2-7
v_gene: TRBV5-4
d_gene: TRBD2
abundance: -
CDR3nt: TGTGCCAGCACCTTCCTGACTAGCGGCGAGCAGTACTTC
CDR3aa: CASTFLTSGEQYF

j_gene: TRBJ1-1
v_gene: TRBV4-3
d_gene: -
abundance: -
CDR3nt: TGCGCCAGCAGCCAAACCACTTACGGACTGAGGAACACTGAAGCTTTCTTT
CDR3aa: CASSQTTYGLRNTEAFF

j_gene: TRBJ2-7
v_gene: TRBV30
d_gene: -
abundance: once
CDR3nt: TGTGCCTGGACCGGTATTGTCGGGCTTCCTGGCGAGCAGTACTTC
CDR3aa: CAWTGIVGLPGEQYF

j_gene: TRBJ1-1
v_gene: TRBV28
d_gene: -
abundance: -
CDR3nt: TGTGCCAGCAGTTTTATCCCCTCCGGAACAGGTAGAGCTTTCTTT
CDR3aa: CASSFIPSGTGRAFF

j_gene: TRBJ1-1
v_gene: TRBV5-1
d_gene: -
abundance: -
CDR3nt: TGCGCCAGCACCATGGACAGCAACACTGAAGCTTTCTTT
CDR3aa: CASTMDSNTEAFF

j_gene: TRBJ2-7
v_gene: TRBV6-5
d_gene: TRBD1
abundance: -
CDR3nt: TGTGCCAGCACCGAGGACAGGGGGCGATACGAGCAGTACTTC
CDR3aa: CASTEDRGRYEQYF

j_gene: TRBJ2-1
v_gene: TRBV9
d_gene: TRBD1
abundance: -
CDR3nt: TGTGCCAGCAGCAAAAGGGGGGACAGGACGGAAATTGAGCAGTTCTTC
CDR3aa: CASSKRGDRTEIEQFF

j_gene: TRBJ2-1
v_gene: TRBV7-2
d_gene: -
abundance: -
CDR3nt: TGTGCCAGCAGCCTAAAGTGGGGCGGGCAAGACCAGTTCTTC
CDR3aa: CASSLKWGGQDQFF

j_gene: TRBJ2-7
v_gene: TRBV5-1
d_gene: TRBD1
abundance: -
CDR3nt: TGCGCCAGCAGCTCGGACAGGGGCTTACTCTCCTACGAGCAGTACTTC
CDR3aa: CASSSDRGLLSYEQYF